The 13 T cell receptor beta chains below were found in one sample sequenced in a study of CD8+CD57+ T cells in acquired aplastic anemia. TCR beta VDJ and CDR3 were profiled, and genomic DNA was the template. MiXCR, run by TCRdb on the reads, gives a single entry per CDR3 protein. The table records over 200,000 distinct CDR3 sequences, approximately 57% of them present only once. The sequencing sample was made of sorted CD4+, CD8+, or CD8+CD57+ T cells (not recorded which) from PBMCs. Every receptor here comes from a human donor in good health.

The rearrangement joins TRBV5-8 to TRBJ2-7; TRBD2 aligns across 13 bases. The V and J ends lost 4 bases and 5 bases, in that order; junction bases with no gene match: 6. The CDR3 has 15 amino acids. Per the germline V gene, CDR1 is SGHTS and CDR2 is YDEGEE. The CDR3 here is CASSPRTSGRNEQYF. The CDR3, as DNA: TGTGCCAGCAGCCCCCGGACTAGCGGGAGAAACGAGCAGTACTTC. The full variable domain, completed using reference TRBV5-8 and TRBJ2-7, is EAGVTQSPTHLIKTRGQQATLRCSPISGHTSVYWYQQALGLGLQFLLWYDEGEERNRGNFPPRFSGRQFPNYSSELNVNALELEDSALYLCASSPRTSGRNEQYFGPGTRLTVT.

This clonotype occurred a few times. The chain recombines TRBV20-1 with TRBJ1-2; 9 positions agree with TRBD1. This CDR3 is 13 amino acids long. Trimming removed 5 bases from V and 5 bases from J; junction bases left unmatched: 6. Germline V gene sequence: CDR1 DFQATT, CDR2 SNEGSKA (reference sequence). The CDR3 sequence: CSAPRTGAYGYTF. The CDR3 nucleotides are TGCAGTGCTCCCCGGACAGGGGCTTATGGCTACACCTTC.

The chain has TRBV15 and TRBJ2-3, with 8 bases lining up with TRBD2. Germline CDR1 is LNHNV and CDR2 is YYDKDF (reference sequence). The V and J ends lost 1 base and 1 base, in that order; junction bases with no gene match: 4. The CDR3 runs 16 residues. The CDR3: CATSRVRRGGTDTQYF. In DNA, the CDR3 is TGTGCCACCAGCAGAGTGAGGCGGGGGGGCACAGATACGCAGTATTTT.

This chain connects TRBV7-2 to TRBJ1-2; 9 bases are a match to TRBD1. The CDR3 runs to 14 residues. With 1 base clipped from V and 7 bases from J, the junction kept 4 bases outside the gene matches. The germline V gene encodes CDR1 SGHTA and CDR2 FQGNSA. The CDR3 DNA sequence: TGTGCCAGCAGCTTAGTCCGGACAGGGGCTGGCTACACCTTC. Residues: CASSLVRTGAGYTF.

The CDR3 here is CASRSDPVDHEQYF. For the CDR3, the DNA is TGTGCCAGTCGTAGCGACCCGGTGGACCACGAGCAGTACTTC. The chain is built from TRBV10-3 and TRBJ2-7; weak D call: TRBD2 (5 bases). V lost 10 bases and J 5 bases, leaving 21 bases between the germline ends. Germline V CDR1 and CDR2: ENHRY, SYGVKD. This CDR3 region has 14 residues.

About this clonotype: One junction end does not reproduce the germline sequence, and a read error may be involved. This CDR3 is CATSELTGVRETQYF. The DNA of the CDR3 is TGTGCCACCAGTGAGCTAACAGGGGTTAGGGAGACCCAGTACTTC. V and J are TRBV10-3 and TRBJ2-5; 7 bases fit TRBD1. This CDR3 has 15 residues. The germline V gene encodes CDR1 ENHRY and CDR2 SYGVKD.

DNA for the CDR3: TGTGCCAGCAGTTACTCGAACTCCGGGGGTGGAGGGGATGGCTACACCTTC. It specifies CASSYSNSGGGGDGYTF. The genes are TRBV6-5 and TRBJ1-2; D might be TRBD1 (5 bases). Between the trimmed V and J ends, which lost 0 bases and 6 bases, there was a span of 20 bases. In germline, CDR1 is MNHEY, CDR2 SVGAGI. The CDR3 has 17 amino acids.

This clonotype came up a few times. The chain has TRBV7-9 and TRBJ2-3; D unresolved. Germline CDR1 and CDR2: SEHNR and FQNEAQ (reference sequence). The CDR3 is made up of 13 amino acids. V was clipped by 2 bases and J by 4 bases, with 7 bases between them. The CDR3: CASSLSNSDTQYF. CDR3 sequence (DNA): TGTGCCAGCAGCTTAAGTAACTCAGATACGCAGTATTTT.

This rearrangement joins TRBV7-9 to TRBJ1-6; 9 bases fit TRBD1. CDR3 size: 15 residues. CDR1 and CDR2 from the germline V gene are SEHNR and FQNEAQ (reference sequence). The J segment lost 9 bases and the V segment lost 6 bases, leaving 9 bases of the junction unmatched. The CDR3 loop reads CASSVRTGDSSPLHF. In DNA, the CDR3 is TGTGCCAGCAGTGTGAGGACAGGGGATTCTTCACCCCTCCACTTT.

This chain uses TRBV10-3 with TRBJ2-2, with 7 positions matching TRBD2. The germline V gene encodes CDR1 ENHRY and CDR2 SYGVKD. V lost 9 bases, J lost 0 bases, and 7 bases stayed unmatched. There are 15 residues in the CDR3. The CDR3 DNA reads TGTGCCATTAAAGGGGAGGGCGCGAACACCGGGGAGCTGTTTTTT. As protein: CAIKGEGANTGELFF.

This clonotype has only a few counts. The J gene is TRBJ2-7, the V gene TRBV5-1; 8 bases agree with TRBD2. Germline V CDR1 and CDR2: SGHRS, YFSETQ. CDR3 size: 18 residues. Trimming cost V 0 bases and J 0 bases; bases outside gene matches: 11. The CDR3 loop reads CASSLAPISGVSSYEQYF. The CDR3 DNA reads as TGCGCCAGCAGCTTGGCTCCTATTAGCGGGGTGAGCTCCTACGAGCAGTACTTC.

This clonotype was counted between two and nine times. J is TRBJ2-7 and V is TRBV29-1, with TRBD1 matching over 8 bases. The J segment lost 6 bases and the V segment lost 8 bases, leaving 9 bases of the junction unmatched. Looked up from germline, CDR1 is SQVTM and CDR2 is ANQGSEA. The CDR3 runs 12 residues. CDR3 DNA sequence: TGCAGCACGTACGGACAGGGTCCCGAGCAGTACTTC. It encodes CSTYGQGPEQYF.

At least ten counts were recorded for this clonotype. The chain carries TRBV24-1 and TRBJ1-5; unclear D gene. The CDR3 runs 12 residues. The germline V gene has CDR1 KGHDR and CDR2 SFDVKD. V was clipped by 3 bases and J by 11 bases, with 10 bases between them. The CDR3 DNA reads TGTGCCACCAGTGATCCCTCGGGGTCCCAGCATTTT. This gives the protein CATSDPSGSQHF.